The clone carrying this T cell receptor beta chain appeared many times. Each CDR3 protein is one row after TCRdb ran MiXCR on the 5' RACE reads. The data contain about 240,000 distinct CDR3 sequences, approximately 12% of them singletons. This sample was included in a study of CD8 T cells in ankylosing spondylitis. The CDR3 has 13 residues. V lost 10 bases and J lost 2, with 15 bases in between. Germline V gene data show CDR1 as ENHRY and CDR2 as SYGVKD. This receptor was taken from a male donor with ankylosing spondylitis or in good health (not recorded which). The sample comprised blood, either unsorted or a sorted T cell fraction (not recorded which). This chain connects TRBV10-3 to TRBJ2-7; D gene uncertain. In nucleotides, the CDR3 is TGTGCCACCAATCCAGGTGCTGCCTACGAGCAGTACTTC. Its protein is CATNPGAAYEQYF.